The subject of this entry is one T cell receptor beta chain. Its recognized antigen is unknown. There are no base qualities to consult, and no much larger clone falls within one base. The germline V end is reduced by 5 bases and the J end by 7 bases; junction bases left unmatched: 6. From the cysteine up to the phenylalanine, the CDR3 has a length of 15 residues. Kept here is only the CDR3 DNA, which spans 45 bases and is read in frame from base 1. The germline V gene encodes CDR1 SGHTS and CDR2 YDEGEE. Receptor libraries were prepared by the immunoSEQ multiplex PCR assay. This is the immuneACCESS table as TCRdb keeps it, with only in-frame sequences that have V and J called. A part of the clones is gone; compared with another copy, unresolved V genes explain less than half, and the rest is unexplained. This sample lists roughly 65,000 clones; less than 95% were detected once. The ten largest clonotypes hold about 3% of the sample.

The data were taken from a study of T cells after somatic rescue of genetic block (dated by TCRdb to between 2020 and 2021). With regard to the full study: The study assessed how robust, over the long term, a T-cell system was when the system had developed through somatic rescue of a genetic block in T-cell development.

The chain is assembled from TRBV5-8 and TRBJ1-6; 10 middle bases align to TRBD1. This clonotype originated in a man aged 35 to 55. Sequencing was done on a sample of peripheral blood mononuclear cells (PBMCs). Read as DNA, the sequence is TGTGCCAGCAGTTACAGACAGGGGGCAAATTCACCCCTCCACTTT. This translates into CASSYRQGANSPLHF.